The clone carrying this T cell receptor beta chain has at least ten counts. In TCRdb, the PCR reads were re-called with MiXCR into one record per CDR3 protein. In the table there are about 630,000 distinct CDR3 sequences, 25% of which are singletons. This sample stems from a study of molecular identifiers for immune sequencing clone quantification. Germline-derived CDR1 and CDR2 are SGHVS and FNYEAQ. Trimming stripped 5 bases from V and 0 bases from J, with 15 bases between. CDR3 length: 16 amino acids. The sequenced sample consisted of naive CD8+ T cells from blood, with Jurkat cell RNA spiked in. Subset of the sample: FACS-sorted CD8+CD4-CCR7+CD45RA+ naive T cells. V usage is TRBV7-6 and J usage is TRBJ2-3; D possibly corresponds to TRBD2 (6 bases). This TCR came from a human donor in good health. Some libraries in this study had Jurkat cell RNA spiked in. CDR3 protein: CASSLTSAVSTDTQYF. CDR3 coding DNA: TGTGCCAGCAGCCTGACTAGTGCCGTCAGCACAGATACGCAGTATTTT.